This record concerns one T cell receptor beta chain sequence. Its antigen is not identified. This entry comes from a study of metastatic and nonmetastatic thyroid tumors. Points from the study as a whole: A significant increase in TCR beta diversity was reportedly seen in malignant thyroid tumors relative to benign nodules, in blood and tumor.

TCRdb re-called the PCR reads with MiXCR. Among more than 10,000 clones listed, 30% to 40% were seen once. None of the patients had undergone any treatment ahead of thyroid surgery. CDR1 and CDR2 from the germline V gene are GTSNPN and SVGIG (reference sequence). The length of the CDR3 is 16 residues. V shed 5 bases and J 0 bases; nucleotides not matched to a gene: 4. J is TRBJ2-1 and V is TRBV30; 13 bases are a match to TRBD2. The receptor comes from a male donor with papillary thyroid cancer or a benign thyroid nodule (not recorded which). Some clones in this sample may be carry-over from other donors' samples. Source material: tumor tissue. The CDR3 protein is CAWPGLAGVSYNEQFF. CDR3 in DNA: TGTGCCTGGCCTGGACTAGCGGGGGTCTCCTACAATGAGCAGTTCTTC.